This T cell receptor (beta chain) was retrieved from a study of T cells after yellow fever vaccination. Across the whole study: SMART-Seq v4 Ultra Low Input prepared libraries from low-cell fractions. Findings of the study overall: Although the secondary response was weaker, it peaked faster, at day 5 versus 15.

Making TCR cDNA involved 5'RACE template switching, which added UMIs and a universal primer site. TCRdb processed the 5' RACE reads anew with MiXCR; each CDR3 protein has one entry. The repertoire includes just under 600,000 distinct CDR3 sequences, approximately 13% of them detected once, and over 13% sits in the top ten. Germline V gene lookup returns CDR1 DFQATT and CDR2 SNEGSKA (reference sequence). This CDR3 comprises 14 residues. The junction had 6 bases not matched to a gene; V was cut back by 2 bases and J by 4 bases. As regards this clonotype: The antigen is undetermined.

The chain is built from TRBV20-1 and TRBJ1-2; 8 bases match TRBD1. Sample: PBMCs, taken on the day of the yellow fever booster vaccination. The TCR was taken from a man between 25 and 39 years old who received the YFV17D yellow fever vaccine. Here the CDR3 reads CSARPGQGGYGYTF. In DNA form, the CDR3 reads TGCAGTGCTAGACCCGGACAGGGTGGCTATGGCTACACCTTC.